The 28 T cell receptor beta chains listed next were all sequenced from one sample in a study of neurological immune-mediated disorders. The time point is: longitudinal time-point 2. TCRdb re-called the 5' RACE reads with MiXCR, one entry per CDR3 protein. The table has roughly 60,000 distinct CDR3 sequences, more than 9.5% seen once. What was sequenced was PBMCs. These receptors were obtained from a man aged 25-45 years in good health.

This clonotype was recorded at least ten times. The rearrangement links TRBV20-1 to TRBJ2-1, with D possibly TRBD1 on 6 matching bases. The V gene lost 4 bases and the J gene lost 4 bases, with 26 bases spanning the gap. The CDR3 loop spans 18 amino acids. Germline loops: CDR1 DFQATT, CDR2 SNEGSKA (reference sequence). DNA of the CDR3: TGCAGTGCTACCGTCCGGGACACTATCTCCGGGCGATACAATGAGCAGTTCTTC. This gives the protein CSATVRDTISGRYNEQFF.

Ten or more counts support this clonotype. The chain links TRBV3-1 to TRBJ2-5; possible D gene TRBD2, 5 bases. Germline CDR1 reads LGHDT; CDR2 reads YNNKEL (reference sequence). V was cut by 8 bases and J by 2 bases, with 15 bases left in between. The CDR3 totals 14 residues. This CDR3 is CASRAWERQETQYF. In DNA form, the CDR3 reads TGTGCCAGCCGCGCATGGGAGCGACAAGAGACCCAGTACTTC.

The chain couples TRBV7-9 to TRBJ1-3; D is ambiguous. V was pared by 2 bases and J by 3 bases, with 5 bases between. The length of the CDR3 is 13 residues. Germline CDR1 and CDR2: SEHNR and FQNEAQ (reference sequence). The CDR3 spells CASSLPGGNTIYF. DNA of the CDR3: TGTGCCAGCAGCTTACCGGGTGGAAACACCATATATTTT.

This clonotype was counted at least ten times. The rearrangement links TRBV20-1 to TRBJ1-5; D is unresolved. The CDR3 has 14 amino acids. The germline CDR1 and CDR2 sequences are DFQATT and SNEGSKA (reference sequence). V was pared by 3 bases and J by 1 base, with 10 bases between. The DNA for the CDR3 is TGCAGTGCTAGTCTCTGGGGAAGCAATCAGCCCCAGCATTTT. Its protein is CSASLWGSNQPQHF.

This clonotype was found many times. CDR3 amino acids: CASSPPVGQSSYNEQFF. DNA of the CDR3: TGTGCCAGCAGTCCGCCCGTCGGGCAAAGCTCCTACAATGAGCAGTTCTTC. This chain links TRBV12-3 or TRBV12-4 with TRBJ2-1; D not certain. V dropped 5 bases and J dropped 0 bases, with 17 bases sitting between them. This CDR3 region has 17 residues.

The genes are TRBV18 and TRBJ2-3, with D tentatively TRBD1 (6 bases). The CDR3 is 19 amino acids. V dropped 0 bases and J dropped 0 bases, with 19 bases sitting between them. Germline-derived CDR1 and CDR2 are KGHSH and LQKENI. The CDR3, as DNA: TGTGCCAGCTCACCACCGCGATTGGACAGTCCATCTAGCACAGATACGCAGTATTTT. It is translated as CASSPPRLDSPSSTDTQYF.

The rearrangement joins TRBV7-3 to TRBJ2-1; perhaps TRBD2 as D (5 bases). From germline, CDR1 is SGHTA and CDR2 FQGTGA. This CDR3 is 14 amino acids long. Trimming removed 2 bases from V and 5 bases from J, with 10 bases in between. In DNA, the CDR3 is TGTGCCAGCAGCTTAGGTCTGACTAACAATGAGCAGTTCTTC. Its protein product is CASSLGLTNNEQFF.

This clonotype was recorded many times. CDR3 region: CASSQGNTEAFF. Here the CDR3 DNA reads TGTGCCAGCAGTCAGGGGAACACTGAAGCTTTCTTT. The chain joins TRBV6-5 to TRBJ1-1, with TRBD1 as a possible D gene (5 bases). Trimming cost V 5 bases and J 1 base, with 5 bases left between them. Germline CDR1 MNHEY, CDR2 SVGAGI. This CDR3 is built from 12 residues.

The sample holds many counts of this clonotype. This chain connects TRBV12-3 or TRBV12-4 to TRBJ2-4; 13 positions match TRBD2. The CDR3 runs 15 residues. V lost 6 bases, J lost 8 bases, and 7 bases stayed unmatched. CDR3 coding DNA: TGTGCCAGCAGGCCCGCCGGGACTAGCGGGGACATTCAGTACTTC. The encoded protein is CASRPAGTSGDIQYF.

This clonotype came up many times. CDR3 sequence reads: CAITTAILDGYTF. The CDR3 DNA sequence: TGTGCCATCACCACCGCAATTCTGGACGGCTACACCTTC. The rearrangement uses TRBV10-3 and TRBJ1-2; D remains unclear. Trimming took off 7 bases at V and 8 bases at J, with 17 bases between the two ends. In germline, CDR1 is ENHRY, CDR2 SYGVKD. The CDR3 loop spans 13 amino acids.

This clonotype was observed at least ten times. The chain links TRBV7-2 to TRBJ2-1, with 8 bases aligning to TRBD2. Per germline, CDR1 SGHTA and CDR2 FQGNSA. Unmatched junction bases numbered 6, after V lost 0 bases and J lost 5 bases. The CDR3 covers 16 residues. CDR3 coding DNA: TGTGCCAGCAGCTTAGCAATTAGCGGGGTCAACAATGAGCAGTTCTTC. Protein: CASSLAISGVNNEQFF.

This clonotype showed up many times. The chain links TRBV10-3 to TRBJ2-7, with 9 bases aligning to TRBD1. V lost 0 bases to trimming and J lost 5 bases; unmatched junction nucleotides: 8. This CDR3 has 16 amino acids. Germline V gene sequence: CDR1 ENHRY, CDR2 SYGVKD. The CDR3 sequence: CAISESKGTGLNEQYF. The CDR3 nucleotides are TGTGCCATCAGTGAGTCGAAGGGGACAGGGTTAAACGAGCAGTACTTC.

This clonotype came up many times. This chain joins TRBV7-3 and TRBJ2-3; D gene unclear. Germline loops: CDR1 SGHTA, CDR2 FQGTGA. The CDR3 consists of 15 residues. The ends were cut back, 2 bases at V and 1 base at J, with 10 bases in the middle. The CDR3 nucleotides read TGTGCCAGCAGCTTATGGGGATCGGGCACAGATACGCAGTATTTT. It yields the protein CASSLWGSGTDTQYF.

Here the CDR3 DNA reads TGTGCCAGCAGCCACAGGGGGCGAGACAAAAACATTCAGTACTTC. Amino acid sequence: CASSHRGRDKNIQYF. The chain combines TRBV5-6 with TRBJ2-4; 9 nucleotides align to TRBD1. V lost 4 bases, J lost 3 bases, and 5 bases stayed unmatched. The CDR3 loop spans 15 amino acids. Germline V gene data show CDR1 as SGHDT and CDR2 as YYEEEE.

This clonotype was detected ten times or more. DNA for the CDR3: TGCAGCCCGGAGGTCAACAATGAGCAGTTCTTC. It translates to CSPEVNNEQFF. This sequence joins TRBV29-1 and TRBJ2-1, with TRBD2 as a possible D gene (5 bases). This CDR3 region has 11 residues. The germline V gene has CDR1 SQVTM and CDR2 ANQGSEA. Trimming pared 8 bases from V and 5 bases from J, leaving 10 bases between.

This chain joins TRBV29-1 and TRBJ1-1; D is unresolved. CDR3 length: 13 residues. From germline, CDR1 is SQVTM and CDR2 ANQGSEA. V was clipped by 8 bases and J by 1 base, with 14 bases between them. The DNA of the CDR3 is TGCAGCTCCCGACATGGTACGAACACTGAAGCTTTCTTT. It encodes CSSRHGTNTEAFF.

This clonotype was detected many times. This sequence joins TRBV3-1 and TRBJ1-2; TRBD1 aligns across 11 bases. The CDR3 spans 16 residues. J was trimmed by 6 bases and V by 1 base; bases with no gene match: 7. Germline V gives CDR1 LGHDT, CDR2 YNNKEL (reference sequence). The CDR3 nucleotides read TGTGCCAGCAGCCAAGGAACCGGGACAGGGGGGCATGGCTACACCTTC. Encoded protein: CASSQGTGTGGHGYTF.

Ten or more counts support this clonotype. The chain combines TRBV5-1 with TRBJ1-2, with a tentative D call TRBD1 (6 bases). V lost 4 bases and J 4 bases, leaving 8 bases between the germline ends. The length of the CDR3 is 12 residues. Per the germline V gene, CDR1 is SGHRS and CDR2 is YFSETQ. CDR3 sequence: CASSPDSYGYTF. CDR3 bases: TGCGCCAGCAGCCCGGACAGCTATGGCTACACCTTC.

The table lists this clonotype with many counts. This chain uses TRBV5-1 with TRBJ2-1; 12 nucleotides align to TRBD2. The CDR3 covers 15 residues. The germline CDR1 and CDR2 sequences are SGHRS and YFSETQ. V shed 4 bases and J 2 bases; nucleotides not matched to a gene: 1. CDR3 residues: CASSLAGGAYNEQFF. DNA for the CDR3: TGCGCCAGCAGCCTAGCGGGAGGGGCCTACAATGAGCAGTTCTTC.

This clonotype has ten or more counts. The V gene is TRBV20-1, the J gene TRBJ2-7; 9 nucleotides match TRBD2. Germline V gene lookup returns CDR1 DFQATT and CDR2 SNEGSKA (reference sequence). V was clipped by 1 base and J by 0 bases; unmatched bases: 1. The CDR3 is 14 residues long. The CDR3 DNA sequence: TGCAGTGCTAGAGGACTAGCGGTCTCCTACGAGCAGTACTTC. Its protein product is CSARGLAVSYEQYF.

This sequence joins TRBV20-1 and TRBJ2-1; D is undetermined. CDR1 is DFQATT and CDR2 is SNEGSKA in the germline V gene (reference sequence). Trimming took 5 bases from V and 1 from J, leaving 9 bases between them. The CDR3 runs 13 residues. The CDR3 DNA reads TGCAGTGCTGAAGCCCCTTCCTACAATGAGCAGTTCTTC. It encodes CSAEAPSYNEQFF.

This clonotype was picked up many times. This sequence joins TRBV3-1 and TRBJ2-5; TRBD2 agrees at 9 bases. Trimming at V came to 4 bases and at J to 4 bases, leaving 4 bases not matched to a gene. Germline V CDR1 and CDR2: LGHDT, YNNKEL (reference sequence). The CDR3 totals 14 residues. This chain's CDR3 is CASSRGGRGETQYF. For the CDR3, the DNA is TGTGCCAGCAGCCGCGGCGGGAGGGGAGAGACCCAGTACTTC.

In its sample, this clonotype was seen many times. The chain links TRBV5-1 to TRBJ1-5; D is possibly TRBD1 (6 bases). Trimming stripped 0 bases from V and 2 bases from J, with 12 bases between. Per germline, CDR1 SGHRS and CDR2 YFSETQ. This CDR3 contains 16 residues. In DNA, the CDR3 is TGCGCCAGCAGCTTGGTAGGGGGTGGCGGCAATCAGCCCCAGCATTTT. Protein product: CASSLVGGGGNQPQHF.

This clonotype has ten or more counts. V gene TRBV28 combines with J gene TRBJ2-3; D possibly corresponds to TRBD2 (6 bases). This CDR3 comprises 13 residues. Germline loops: CDR1 MDHEN, CDR2 SYDVKM. V was clipped by 7 bases and J by 3 bases, with 11 bases between them. DNA for the CDR3: TGTGCCAGCATTGGGGAGGCGACAGATACGCAGTATTTT. Translation: CASIGEATDTQYF.

This clonotype was counted many times. This rearrangement joins TRBV7-9 to TRBJ1-2, with D possibly matching TRBD1 (6 bases). Germline assignment: CDR1 SEHNR and CDR2 FQNEAQ (reference sequence). The CDR3 is 16 amino acids. V was shortened by 2 bases and J by 2 bases, with 15 bases between the two germline ends. CDR3 region: CASSLKRTGANYGYTF. Here the CDR3 DNA reads TGTGCCAGCAGCTTAAAGCGGACGGGGGCGAACTATGGCTACACCTTC.

This clonotype was seen at least ten times. The rearrangement links TRBV6-6 to TRBJ1-2, with no clear D. The CDR3 covers 11 residues. Germline CDR1 MNHNY, CDR2 SVGAGI (reference sequence). Trimming removed 4 bases at V and 5 bases at J, with 5 bases between. The CDR3 DNA follows: TGTGCCAGCAGTTCGGAGTATGGCTACACCTTC. Residues: CASSSEYGYTF.

This clonotype has ten or more counts. The chain couples TRBV29-1 to TRBJ2-7; 7 bases match TRBD2. The trim removed 4 bases at V and 4 bases at J, leaving 13 bases unmatched. The CDR3 length is 15 residues. Germline CDR1 reads SQVTM; CDR2 reads ANQGSEA. The CDR3 region is CSVVGDVGAGYEQYF. The CDR3, as DNA: TGCAGCGTTGTCGGGGATGTGGGAGCGGGATACGAGCAGTACTTC.

This clonotype was observed at least ten times. The chain recombines TRBV15 with TRBJ2-2; the D is unclear. The CDR3 is 14 residues long. From germline, CDR1 is LNHNV and CDR2 YYDKDF (reference sequence). Trimming removed 0 bases at V and 3 bases at J, with 5 bases between. CDR3 region: CATSRDLYTGELFF. In DNA form, the CDR3 reads TGTGCCACCAGCAGAGATTTGTACACCGGGGAGCTGTTTTTT.